A selection of T cell receptor beta chains follows, all from one sample in a study of T-cell memory formation after mild COVID-19. TCRdb used MiXCR to reprocess the 5' RACE reads, holding one entry per CDR3 protein. The sample carries approximately 410,000 distinct CDR3 sequences, more than 20% recorded once. Sample: PBMCs or a T cell subset sorted from them (not recorded which). These receptors came from an adult woman who had mild COVID-19 (a few samples of this study predate the infection). Cell type and time point are not known. The CDR3 runs from the conserved cysteine through the conserved F or W. D genes are given only for firm matches. The size entry is marked missing in some rows and otherwise reads once, few, many or a size class.

>few|TRBV3-1|TRBD2|TRBJ2-7
CASSQGSSGLAGPKEYF
TGTGCCAGCAGCCAAGGAAGTTCGGGACTAGCGGGCCCTAAGGAGTACTTC
>few|TRBV5-1|TRBD1|TRBJ2-1
CASSPRDRGTDEQFF
TGCGCCAGCAGCCCGCGGGACAGGGGTACGGATGAGCAGTTCTTC
>few|TRBV20-1|NA|TRBJ2-1
CSARVARAIQWEQFF
TGCAGTGCTAGAGTGGCCAGGGCAATACAATGGGAGCAGTTCTTC
>few|TRBV7-2|NA|TRBJ2-7
CASSLNPAYEQYF
TGTGCCAGCAGCTTAAACCCCGCCTACGAGCAGTACTTC
>NA|TRBV27|NA|TRBJ2-7
CASSLSDKYEQYF
TGTGCCAGCAGTTTATCGGACAAATACGAGCAGTACTTC
>NA|TRBV29-1|TRBD2|TRBJ2-2
CSVTSGRAPGELFF
TGCAGCGTTACTAGCGGGAGAGCTCCCGGGGAGCTGTTTTTT
>NA|TRBV5-1|NA|TRBJ2-3
CASSPGVWERSTDTQYF
TGCGCCAGCAGCCCTGGGGTTTGGGAGAGGAGCACAGATACGCAGTATTTT
>NA|TRBV20-1|NA|TRBJ2-1
CSASRKGRTLGILIGYNEQFF
TGCAGTGCTAGTCGTAAGGGACGCACTTTAGGGATTCTAATTGGTTACAATGAGCAGTTCTTC
>NA|TRBV3-1|NA|TRBJ2-1
CASSQEREWDNEQFF
TGTGCCAGCAGCCAAGAACGGGAGTGGGACAATGAGCAGTTCTTC
>few|TRBV3-1|NA|TRBJ2-7
CASSQEALTGYEQYF
TGTGCCAGCAGCCAAGAAGCCCTCACGGGCTACGAGCAGTACTTC
>few|TRBV5-1|NA|TRBJ1-4
CASKPAEGRKKLFF
TGCGCCAGCAAACCCGCCGAGGGAAGGAAGAAACTGTTTTTT
>few|TRBV25-1|NA|TRBJ1-1
CASTLTTEAFF
TGTGCCAGCACTTTGACGACTGAAGCTTTCTTT
>NA|TRBV6-5|NA|TRBJ2-6
CAISQGTGANVLTF
TGTGCCATTAGTCAGGGAACTGGGGCCAACGTCCTGACTTTC
>NA|TRBV12-3/TRBV12-4|NA|TRBJ1-3
CASSMQWGLSGNTIYF
TGTGCCAGCAGTATGCAGTGGGGTTTGTCTGGAAACACCATATATTTT
>few|TRBV4-2|NA|TRBJ2-4
CASSQDRDRDILAKNIQYF
TGTGCCAGCAGCCAAGATCGAGACCGGGACATCCTAGCCAAAAACATTCAGTACTTC
>few|TRBV30|NA|TRBJ2-3
CAWSVQLRDTQYF
TGTGCCTGGAGTGTACAGCTGAGAGATACGCAGTATTTT
>NA|TRBV12-3/TRBV12-4|NA|TRBJ1-3
CASNFGGAGSGNTIYF
TGTGCCAGCAACTTCGGGGGCGCTGGGTCTGGAAACACCATATATTTT
>NA|TRBV15|NA|TRBJ2-1
CATSWSNSYNEQFF
TGTGCCACCTCTTGGTCCAACTCCTACAATGAGCAGTTCTTC
>few|TRBV5-1|TRBD2|TRBJ2-1
CASSFLAGFDNEQFF
TGCGCCAGCAGCTTTCTAGCGGGATTCGACAATGAGCAGTTCTTC
>NA|TRBV24-1|NA|TRBJ2-5
CATSDRGRDGETQYF
TGTGCCACCAGTGACCGCGGCCGAGACGGCGAGACCCAGTACTTC
>NA|TRBV18|TRBD1|TRBJ1-1
CASSPPGTGRGTEAFF
TGTGCCAGCTCACCACCTGGGACAGGGAGGGGGACTGAAGCTTTCTTT
>many|TRBV12-3/TRBV12-4|NA|TRBJ1-2
CASSFGQGDYGYTF
TGTGCCAGCAGTTTTGGTCAGGGTGACTATGGCTACACCTTC
>many|TRBV6-4|NA|TRBJ2-5
CASSEMAGGQETQYF
TGTGCCAGCAGTGAAATGGCCGGGGGCCAAGAGACCCAGTACTTC
>NA|TRBV20-1|NA|TRBJ2-1
CSQRGGKSSYNEQFF
TGCAGTCAGAGGGGGGGGAAGAGCTCCTACAATGAGCAGTTCTTC
>NA|TRBV7-6|TRBD2|TRBJ2-5
CASSATSGGARETQYF
TGTGCCAGCAGCGCGACTAGCGGGGGGGCGCGAGAGACCCAGTACTTC
>few|TRBV4-1|NA|TRBJ1-4
CASSLQGTRVFEANEKLFF
TGCGCCAGCAGCCTACAGGGTACAAGGGTATTTGAGGCTAATGAAAAACTGTTTTTT
>NA|TRBV4-3|NA|TRBJ2-5
CASSEAPGVGETQYF
TGCGCCAGCAGCGAAGCCCCAGGGGTCGGGGAGACCCAGTACTTC
>NA|TRBV12-3/TRBV12-4|NA|TRBJ2-3
CASSLMRTGDTQYF
TGTGCCAGCAGTTTGATGAGAACGGGGGATACGCAGTATTTT
>NA|TRBV29-1|NA|TRBJ2-7
CSVTAASYEQYF
TGCAGCGTTACGGCGGCTTCCTACGAGCAGTACTTC
>NA|TRBV27|NA|TRBJ1-1
CASSLTSFPGTMNTEAFF
TGTGCCAGCAGTTTAACCTCCTTCCCCGGGACAATGAACACTGAAGCTTTCTTT
>NA|TRBV29-1|NA|TRBJ1-1
CSAQWEDTEAFF
TGCAGCGCCCAATGGGAGGACACTGAAGCTTTCTTT
>NA|TRBV20-1|NA|TRBJ1-6
CSAAVRPKLDNSPLHF
TGCAGTGCCGCCGTCCGGCCGAAGTTAGATAATTCACCCCTCCACTTT
>NA|TRBV5-1|NA|TRBJ2-7
CASSAGVYEQYF
TGCGCCAGCAGCGCAGGGGTTTACGAGCAGTACTTC
>few|TRBV30|TRBD1|TRBJ2-2
CAWSVYRGVGELFF
TGTGCCTGGAGTGTCTACAGGGGAGTCGGGGAGCTGTTTTTT
>few|TRBV24-1|TRBD1|TRBJ2-2
CATSDTGESAGELFF
TGTGCCACCAGTGATACAGGGGAGTCCGCCGGGGAGCTGTTTTTT
>NA|TRBV30|TRBD2|TRBJ2-3
CAWSSGGPPLGQYF
TGTGCCTGGAGTAGCGGGGGGCCTCCGTTAGGGCAGTATTTT
>NA|TRBV5-1|TRBD2|TRBJ2-7
CASSPGLEPQYF
TGCGCCAGCTCCCCGGGACTAGAACCGCAGTACTTC
>NA|TRBV5-4|NA|TRBJ1-2
CASSGNGQRNYGYTF
TGTGCCAGCAGCGGAAATGGACAGAGGAACTATGGCTACACCTTC
>NA|TRBV20-1|TRBD2|TRBJ2-1
CSARDGRGGFDEQFF
TGCAGTGCTAGAGATGGGCGGGGGGGTTTTGATGAGCAGTTCTTC
>few|TRBV27|TRBD1|TRBJ2-5
CASSPGTEEETQYF
TGTGCCAGCAGTCCCGGGACAGAAGAAGAGACCCAGTACTTC
>few|TRBV29-1|TRBD2|TRBJ2-1
CSVDALAGEDYNEQFF
TGCAGCGTAGACGCCCTAGCGGGAGAGGACTACAATGAGCAGTTCTTC
>NA|TRBV7-2|TRBD2|TRBJ2-1
CASSLVLAAKGHNEQFF
TGTGCCAGCAGCTTAGTTCTAGCGGCCAAGGGGCACAATGAGCAGTTCTTC
>few|TRBV7-2|NA|TRBJ2-5
CASSLGFQFETQYF
TGTGCCAGCAGCTTAGGTTTCCAGTTCGAGACCCAGTACTTC
>few|TRBV15|NA|TRBJ2-2
CATSREAGELFF
TGTGCCACCAGCAGAGAGGCCGGGGAGCTGTTTTTT
>many|TRBV7-2|NA|TRBJ2-5
CASSQGYQETQYF
TGTGCCAGCAGTCAGGGGTACCAAGAGACCCAGTACTTC
>NA|TRBV4-1|TRBD2|TRBJ2-3
CASSQDGTRVQYF
TGCGCCAGCAGCCAAGATGGGACTAGGGTGCAGTATTTT
>many|TRBV7-8|NA|TRBJ2-5
CASSLPQETQYF
TGTGCCAGCAGCTTACCCCAAGAGACCCAGTACTTC
>NA|TRBV24-1|NA|TRBJ1-2
CATSDQQYGYTF
TGTGCCACCAGTGATCAACAATATGGCTACACCTTC
>few|TRBV7-3|TRBD2|TRBJ2-7
CASSPAGTTYEQYF
TGTGCCAGCAGCCCAGCGGGAACGACCTACGAGCAGTACTTC
>NA|TRBV29-1|TRBD2|TRBJ2-3
CSVPAPGGSDTQYF
TGCAGCGTCCCTGCACCGGGGGGGTCAGATACGCAGTATTTT
>few|TRBV7-9|TRBD1|TRBJ2-7
CASSSPVGTGPYEQYF
TGTGCCAGCAGCTCCCCCGTCGGGACAGGCCCCTACGAGCAGTACTTC
>NA|TRBV11-1|NA|TRBJ2-1
CASSSSVRQFF
TGTGCCAGCAGCTCTTCCGTTAGGCAGTTCTTC
>NA|TRBV15|TRBD2|TRBJ2-2
CATSRDYGLAGGSNTGELFF
TGTGCCACCAGCAGAGATTATGGACTAGCGGGAGGGTCCAACACCGGGGAGCTGTTTTTT
>NA|TRBV20-1|NA|TRBJ1-5
CSAIPLGNQPQHF
TGCAGTGCTATACCGTTGGGCAATCAGCCCCAGCATTTT
>many|TRBV6-1|NA|TRBJ1-2
CASSARAVNYGYTF
TGTGCCAGCAGTGCCCGGGCCGTGAACTATGGCTACACCTTC
>NA|TRBV4-2|NA|TRBJ2-7
CASSQAGHTEQYF
TGTGCCAGCAGCCAAGCCGGTCATACAGAGCAGTACTTC
>few|TRBV4-1|NA|TRBJ2-1
CASSQIPQGGQFF
TGCGCCAGCAGCCAAATTCCTCAGGGTGGGCAGTTCTTC
>few|TRBV11-2|NA|TRBJ1-2
CASSLEGRDGYTF
TGTGCCAGCAGCTTAGAGGGGAGGGATGGCTACACCTTC
>few|TRBV12-3/TRBV12-4|NA|TRBJ2-1
CASRKFGTNEQFF
TGTGCCAGCAGAAAATTCGGGACCAATGAGCAGTTCTTC
>few|TRBV2|TRBD2|TRBJ2-7
CASEGTSGSYEQYF
TGTGCCAGCGAAGGAACTAGCGGGAGTTACGAGCAGTACTTC